This is a list of T cell receptor beta chains from one sample in a study of blood T cell repertoires in COVID-19. Libraries were prepared by immunoSEQ multiplex PCR; TCRdb keeps only in-frame clonotypes and omits some of them. Among around 280,000 clones listed, around 90% were seen once. Specimen: peripheral blood. The receptors originated from a woman aged 45-65 years who had recovered from COVID-19. The CDR3 runs from the conserved cysteine through the conserved F or W. The order of the fields is V gene, D gene, J gene, clone size, CDR3 protein, CDR3 DNA. D genes are given only for firm matches. Size tells how often a clone was seen (once, few, many) or the class of an expanded clone, and some rows leave it out.

>TRBV5-1|-|TRBJ2-6|-
CASSAAPGSGANVLTF
TGCGCCAGCAGCGCAGCCCCGGGCTCTGGGGCCAACGTCCTGACTTTC
>TRBV14|TRBD1|TRBJ2-5|-
CASSQGTGPWETQYF
TGTGCCAGCAGCCAAGGGACAGGGCCTTGGGAGACCCAGTACTTC
>TRBV13|-|TRBJ2-6|-
CASSEAASGANVLTF
TGTGCCAGCAGCGAAGCGGCCTCTGGGGCCAACGTCCTGACTTTC
>TRBV3-1/TRBV3-2|-|TRBJ2-2|-
CASSGAISGELFF
TGTGCCAGCAGCGGGGCGATATCCGGGGAGCTGTTTTTT
>TRBV30|TRBD1|TRBJ1-2|-
CAWCPGTVNNYGYTF
TGTGCCTGGTGCCCAGGGACAGTGAACAACTATGGCTACACCTTC
>TRBV24-1|-|TRBJ2-6|-
CATQPQGTSSGANVLTF
TGTGCCACCCAACCGCAGGGGACCAGCTCTGGGGCCAACGTCCTGACTTTC
>TRBV5-4|-|TRBJ1-1|few
CASSRVNTEAFF
TGTGCCAGCAGCAGAGTGAACACTGAAGCTTTCTTT
>TRBV2|TRBD1|TRBJ2-5|-
CASSQETGNLQYF
TGTGCCAGCAGTCAAGAGACAGGGAATCTCCAGTACTTC
>TRBV9|-|TRBJ1-3|-
CASTREGNTIYF
TGTGCCAGCACCAGGGAAGGAAACACCATATATTTT
>TRBV6-6|-|TRBJ1-2|-
CASSPTGGLRDGYTF
TGTGCCAGCAGTCCCACCGGGGGTCTAAGGGATGGCTACACCTTC
>TRBV7-9|TRBD1|TRBJ1-4|-
CASSFRKFGTGDEKLFF
TGTGCCAGCAGCTTCCGAAAATTCGGGACAGGGGATGAAAAACTGTTTTTT
>TRBV7-8|TRBD1|TRBJ1-5|-
CASSIWTGGGNQPQHF
TGTGCCAGCAGCATCTGGACAGGGGGCGGCAATCAGCCCCAGCATTTT
>TRBV29-1|-|TRBJ2-2|-
CSVGDLGGTGELFF
TGCAGCGTTGGAGATCTCGGGGGCACCGGGGAGCTGTTTTTT
>TRBV9|-|TRBJ2-1|-
CASSVGGPRGYNEQFF
TGTGCCAGCAGCGTAGGAGGGCCTAGAGGGTACAATGAGCAGTTCTTC
>TRBV15|-|TRBJ2-7|-
CATSNRLTGYEQYF
TGTGCCACCAGCAATAGACTTACAGGGTACGAGCAGTACTTC
>TRBV5-1|TRBD2|TRBJ2-3|once
CASSPSGGVADTQYF
TGCGCCAGCAGCCCTAGCGGGGGAGTAGCAGATACGCAGTATTTT
>TRBV5-8|-|TRBJ1-4|few
CASSLRPKGKLFF
TGTGCCAGCAGCTTGCGCCCGAAGGGGAAACTGTTTTTT
>TRBV5-1|TRBD2|TRBJ2-1|-
CASSPPLAGGRDEQFF
TGCGCCAGCAGCCCGCCTCTAGCGGGGGGGAGGGATGAGCAGTTCTTC
>TRBV2|-|TRBJ2-7|-
CASSDRDLTAEQYF
TGTGCCAGCAGTGATCGGGATCTAACGGCCGAGCAGTACTTC
>TRBV5-6|TRBD1|TRBJ1-1|many
CASSPGTGGSWDTEAFF
TGTGCCAGCAGCCCAGGGACAGGGGGCTCTTGGGACACTGAAGCTTTCTTT
>TRBV6-2/TRBV6-3|-|TRBJ2-7|-
CASSYGPIYEQYF
TGTGCCAGCAGTTACGGCCCCATCTACGAGCAGTACTTC
>TRBV28|TRBD1|TRBJ2-3|-
CASRLTGGADTQYF
TGTGCCAGCAGGTTGACAGGGGGCGCCGATACGCAGTATTTT
>TRBV13|-|TRBJ1-5|-
CASSLEAANQPQHF
TGTGCCAGCAGCTTGGAGGCAGCTAATCAGCCCCAGCATTTT
>TRBV6-1|TRBD1|TRBJ1-1|-
CASSVALGTGGNTEAFF
TGTGCCAGCAGTGTCGCCCTTGGGACAGGGGGCAACACTGAAGCTTTCTTT
>TRBV5-6|-|TRBJ2-7|-
CASSFSVSNYEQYF
TGTGCCAGCAGCTTCAGCGTTTCCAACTACGAGCAGTACTTC
>TRBV4-1|TRBD1|TRBJ1-4|-
CASSLGQGTTNEKLFF
TGCGCCAGCAGCCTTGGACAGGGGACTACTAATGAAAAACTGTTTTTT
>TRBV7-3|-|TRBJ1-2|-
CASSLIPGGNGYTF
TGTGCCAGCAGCTTAATTCCGGGAGGAAATGGCTACACCTTC
>TRBV5-1|-|TRBJ2-1|few
CASSLESQGYNEQFF
TGCGCCAGCAGCTTGGAAAGCCAGGGCTACAATGAGCAGTTCTTC
>TRBV4-2|-|TRBJ2-3|-
CASSLGRGDTQYF
TGTGCCAGCAGCCTTGGAAGGGGGGATACGCAGTATTTT
>TRBV18|-|TRBJ2-3|once
CASSPLGGTDTQYF
TGTGCCAGCTCACCATTAGGGGGCACAGATACGCAGTATTTT
>TRBV19|-|TRBJ1-5|few
CATTQTGGNQPQHF
TGTGCCACAACGCAAACAGGCGGCAATCAGCCCCAGCATTTT
>TRBV7-2|TRBD1|TRBJ2-7|-
CASSFETGIDEQYF
TGTGCCAGCAGCTTCGAGACAGGGATCGACGAGCAGTACTTC
>TRBV4-1|-|TRBJ2-1|-
CASSQDPGLASFF
TGCGCCAGCAGCCAAGATCCCGGACTGGCTAGTTTCTTC
>TRBV7-2|-|TRBJ1-2|-
CASGGTVYGYTF
TGTGCCAGCGGGGGGACCGTCTATGGCTACACCTTC
>TRBV2|TRBD1|TRBJ2-3|-
CASSPGQGGTDTQYF
TGTGCCAGCAGTCCCGGACAGGGCGGGACAGATACGCAGTATTTT
>TRBV28|-|TRBJ1-6|few
CASGGSYNSPLHF
TGTGCCAGCGGTGGCTCTTATAATTCACCCCTCCACTTT
>TRBV6-5|TRBD1|TRBJ2-7|once
CASSYTGGEEQYF
TGTGCCAGCAGTTATACAGGGGGTGAGGAGCAGTACTTC
>TRBV4-2|-|TRBJ2-7|-
CASSQDWQVGSYEQYF
TGTGCCAGCAGCCAAGATTGGCAGGTGGGCTCCTACGAGCAGTACTTC
>TRBV5-1|TRBD2|TRBJ2-2|-
CASSLSAGGRTGELFF
TGCGCCAGCAGCTTGAGTGCGGGAGGGCGAACCGGGGAGCTGTTTTTT
>TRBV11-2|-|TRBJ2-2|-
CASSLRSSGTGELFF
TGTGCCAGCAGCCTGAGAAGTTCGGGGACCGGGGAGCTGTTTTTT
>TRBV30|-|TRBJ2-2|-
CAWSQGSTGELFF
TGTGCCTGGAGCCAAGGGAGCACCGGGGAGCTGTTTTTT
>TRBV25-1|TRBD2|TRBJ2-2|-
CASSGWTSGTSGTGELFF
TGTGCCAGCAGTGGCTGGACTAGCGGGACCTCGGGGACCGGGGAGCTGTTTTTT
>TRBV29-1|TRBD2|TRBJ2-1|-
CSVEAGVGNEQFF
TGCAGCGTTGAGGCGGGAGTGGGCAATGAGCAGTTCTTC
>TRBV7-9|-|TRBJ2-7|-
CASSPHGGLSSYEQYF
TGTGCCAGCAGCCCCCATGGGGGGTTAAGCTCCTACGAGCAGTACTTC
>TRBV10-3|-|TRBJ1-5|-
CAISELGQPQHF
TGTGCCATCAGTGAGTTGGGCCAGCCCCAGCATTTT
>TRBV27|-|TRBJ2-2|once
CASLDSGTGELFF
TGTGCCAGCCTTGACTCGGGCACCGGGGAGCTGTTTTTT
>TRBV9|TRBD2|TRBJ2-5|-
CASSPRSGLAGGPPETQYF
TGTGCCAGCAGCCCCCGTAGCGGATTAGCGGGAGGGCCTCCCGAGACCCAGTACTTC
>TRBV4-1|-|TRBJ1-5|few
CASSQIPRGAPGNQPQHF
TGCGCCAGCAGCCAAATTCCACGGGGGGCGCCAGGCAATCAGCCCCAGCATTTT
>TRBV5-5|TRBD1|TRBJ2-1|-
CASSLGQGTGWNEQFF
TGTGCCAGCAGCTTGGGACAGGGAACGGGTTGGAATGAGCAGTTCTTC
>TRBV5-5|-|TRBJ1-1|-
CASSLGLTEAFF
TGTGCCAGCAGCTTGGGACTCACTGAAGCTTTCTTT
>TRBV25-1|-|TRBJ2-5|-
CASSPLETQYF
TGTGCCAGCAGTCCTCTAGAGACCCAGTACTTC